This passage covers 29 T cell receptor beta chains from one sample sequenced in a study of blood T cell repertoires in COVID-19. Sequencing was performed with immunoSEQ multiplex PCR; in TCRdb, only in-frame clones are kept and a portion is missing. This table has hundreds of thousands of clones, 86% appearing once. Material for sequencing was peripheral blood. The receptors stem from a woman aged 25 to 39 with active or convalescent COVID-19.

This chain uses TRBV6-5 with TRBJ2-7, with D possibly matching TRBD1 (5 bases). This CDR3 contains 15 residues. Deletions cut 5 bases from V and 2 bases from J, with 16 bases between. Germline values: CDR1 MNHEY, CDR2 SVGAGI. Here the CDR3 reads CASSPVAGITYEQYF. The CDR3 DNA is TGTGCCAGCAGTCCCGTGGCAGGGATTACCTACGAGCAGTACTTC.

DNA for the CDR3: TGCGCCAGCAGGAGGGATAGCGGTCCCTACGAGCAGTACTTC. Amino acid sequence: CASRRDSGPYEQYF. The chain uses TRBV10-1 and TRBJ2-7, with TRBD2 as a possible D gene (6 bases). CDR3 length: 14 amino acids. The V end lost 6 bases, the J end lost 2 bases, and 14 bases lay between the germline ends. Germline CDR1 and CDR2: WNHNN and SYGVQD (reference sequence).

V gene TRBV9 combines with J gene TRBJ2-1, with 9 bases identical to TRBD2. Trimming cost V 0 bases and J 4 bases; bases outside gene matches: 17. This CDR3 is built from 20 residues. The V gene's germline CDR1 is SGDLS and CDR2 YYNGEE. The CDR3 sequence: CASSVAVATTSGRLYNEQFF. As DNA, the CDR3 is TGTGCCAGCAGCGTAGCCGTCGCCACTACCAGCGGGAGGTTGTACAATGAGCAGTTCTTC.

The chain uses TRBV30 and TRBJ2-1, with 8 bases that match TRBD2. Germline CDR1 and CDR2: GTSNPN and SVGIG (reference sequence). Losses at the gene ends were 4 bases for V and 3 bases for J; bases not matched to a gene: 8. The CDR3 spans 15 residues. CDR3 residues: CAWNTAAGVYNEQFF. In DNA form, the CDR3 reads TGTGCCTGGAACACCGCAGCGGGAGTCTACAATGAGCAGTTCTTC.

The chain recombines TRBV19 with TRBJ2-5; TRBD2 is a possible D gene (6 bases). V was pared by 3 bases and J by 5 bases, with 16 bases between. The germline V gene encodes CDR1 LNHDA and CDR2 SQIVND (reference sequence). The CDR3 runs to 15 residues. Here the CDR3 DNA reads TGTGCCAGTAGTATGGGAGGAGGGTTCTTCGAGACCCAGTACTTC. This translates into CASSMGGGFFETQYF.

J is TRBJ2-7 and V is TRBV19, with D tentatively TRBD2 (6 bases). This CDR3 region has 13 residues. V was clipped by 7 bases and J by 3 bases, with 13 bases between them. CDR1 and CDR2 (germline): LNHDA, SQIVND (reference sequence). The DNA of the CDR3 is TGTGCCAGTAACGGAGGGACGGACTACGAGCAGTACTTC. It yields the protein CASNGGTDYEQYF.

This chain uses TRBV5-1 with TRBJ1-2; D remains unclear. Trimming removed 4 bases from V and 7 bases from J, with 17 bases in between. Germline values: CDR1 SGHRS, CDR2 YFSETQ. The CDR3 has 14 residues. CDR3 region: CASSRGLEEGGYTF. CDR3 bases: TGCGCCAGCAGCCGAGGTCTCGAAGAGGGTGGCTACACCTTC.

The chain recombines TRBV9 with TRBJ2-5; D perhaps matches TRBD2 (6 bases). With 3 bases removed from V and 2 bases from J, the gap between germline ends came to 14 bases. This CDR3 region has 15 residues. Germline V lookup: CDR1 SGDLS, CDR2 YYNGEE. The CDR3 nucleotides read TGTGCCAGCAGCGGGGGAGGCATAGGGCAAGAGACCCAGTACTTC. Translation gives CASSGGGIGQETQYF.

This chain links TRBV30 with TRBJ2-7, with D tentatively TRBD1 (5 bases). The CDR3 consists of 14 residues. V lost 7 bases to trimming and J lost 4 bases, with 20 bases between them. The V gene's germline CDR1 is GTSNPN and CDR2 SVGIG (reference sequence). This CDR3 is CASHPRQGRYEQYF. For the CDR3, the DNA is TGTGCCTCCCACCCCAGGCAGGGCAGATACGAGCAGTACTTC. Full variable domain (remainder filled in from reference TRBV30 and TRBJ2-7): SQTIHQWPATLVQPVGSPLSLECTVEGTSNPNLYWYRQAAGRGLQLLFYSVGIGQISSEVPQNLSASRPQDRQFILSSKKLLLSDSGFYLCASHPRQGRYEQYFGPGTRLTVT.

The V gene is TRBV29-1, the J gene TRBJ2-3, with a weak D call TRBD2 (6 bases). The germline CDR1 and CDR2 sequences are SQVTM and ANQGSEA. V was clipped by 0 bases and J by 6 bases, with 22 bases between them. CDR3 length: 17 amino acids. The chain's CDR3 is CSVEDQLRDGPPDTQYF. CDR3 nucleotide sequence: TGCAGCGTTGAAGATCAGTTGCGGGACGGGCCGCCGGATACGCAGTATTTT.

The J gene is TRBJ2-1, the V gene TRBV6-6; 11 bases align to TRBD2. Germline V gene sequence: CDR1 MNHNY, CDR2 SVGAGI (reference sequence). Losses at the gene ends were 6 bases for V and 9 bases for J; bases not matched to a gene: 4. CDR3 length: 13 residues. For the CDR3, the DNA is TGTGCCAGCAGCACTAGCGGGAGAGGTGAGCAGTTCTTC. Translated, it gives CASSTSGRGEQFF.

This clone was detected a few times. The chain carries TRBV18 and TRBJ1-2; the D is unclear. V lost 2 bases and J 3 bases, leaving 4 bases between the germline ends. The CDR3 sequence is 12 residues long. The germline CDR1 and CDR2 sequences are KGHSH and LQKENI. CDR3 loop: CASSPIDYGYTF. The CDR3 DNA sequence: TGTGCCAGCTCACCAATAGACTATGGCTACACCTTC.

The rearrangement uses TRBV3-1 (or the pseudogene TRBV3-2) and TRBJ2-4; no clear D gene. This CDR3 has 13 residues. Germline V lookup: CDR1 LGHDT, CDR2 YNNKEL (reference sequence). The V end was cut by 2 bases, the J end by 5 bases, with 7 bases between. CDR3 nucleotide sequence: TGTGCCAGCAGCCAAAACTTAGAAAACATTCAGTACTTC. Amino acids: CASSQNLENIQYF.

This chain links TRBV3-1 (or the pseudogene TRBV3-2) with TRBJ2-3; D may be TRBD2 (6 bases). The CDR3 spans 17 residues. V lost 0 bases to trimming and J lost 5 bases, with 18 bases between them. Germline V CDR1 and CDR2: LGHDT, YNNKEL (reference sequence). The CDR3: CASSQDKLATVVDTQYF. The CDR3 DNA follows: TGTGCCAGCAGCCAAGATAAGCTAGCGACGGTTGTAGATACGCAGTATTTT.

The DNA of the CDR3 is TGTGCCAGCAGCCCGCCGGGACAGGAGTTCGATAGCAATCAGCCCCAGCATTTT. Its translation: CASSPPGQEFDSNQPQHF. The chain links TRBV13 to TRBJ1-5; TRBD1 agrees at 8 bases. CDR1 is PRHDT, CDR2 FYEKMQ, per germline (reference sequence). The CDR3 covers 18 residues. The V segment lost 5 bases and the J segment 0 bases; nucleotides outside the gene matches: 12.

The CDR3 region has the DNA TGTGCCAGCAGCCAAGTTACGGGGGGGCCTACAGATACGCAGTATTTT. It translates to CASSQVTGGPTDTQYF. V gene TRBV3-1 (or the pseudogene TRBV3-2) combines with J gene TRBJ2-3, with 8 bases aligning to TRBD2. The CDR3 runs to 16 residues. CDR1 is LGHDT, CDR2 YNNKEL, per germline (reference sequence). V was clipped by 1 base and J by 3 bases; unmatched bases: 6.

V and J are TRBV5-1 and TRBJ2-7, with 8 bases fitting TRBD1. The trim removed 4 bases at V and 0 bases at J, leaving 6 bases unmatched. Germline lookup yields CDR1 SGHRS and CDR2 YFSETQ. The CDR3 totals 15 residues. CDR3 in DNA: TGCGCCAGCAGCATTTCGGGACAGGCCTCCTACGAGCAGTACTTC. Translation gives CASSISGQASYEQYF.

This chain connects TRBV19 to TRBJ2-2, with TRBD2 matching 8 bases. The CDR3 loop spans 17 amino acids. CDR1 and CDR2 from the germline V gene are LNHDA and SQIVND (reference sequence). V was pared by 5 bases and J by 3 bases, with 11 bases of the junction left unmatched. CDR3 protein: CASSPRVRTSYTGELFF. In DNA, the CDR3 is TGTGCCAGTAGTCCCAGGGTAAGGACTAGCTACACCGGGGAGCTGTTTTTT.

Details on this clone: The sample contains more than one DNA sequence encoding this CDR3. The chain links TRBV5-1 to TRBJ2-3, with D perhaps matching TRBD2 (5 bases). Germline CDR1 is SGHRS and CDR2 is YFSETQ. Trimming cost V 0 bases and J 5 bases, with 10 bases left between them. This CDR3 comprises 14 residues. The CDR3 here is CASSLGRLGDTQYF. Written as DNA, the CDR3 is TGCGCCAGCAGCTTGGGGAGGCTAGGAGATACGCAGTATTTT.

The chain couples TRBV2 to TRBJ2-5; D is unresolved. Between the trimmed V and J ends, which lost 7 bases and 5 bases, there was a span of 14 bases. The CDR3 loop spans 13 amino acids. The germline V gene encodes CDR1 SNHLY and CDR2 FYNNEI. Written as DNA, the CDR3 is TGTGCCAGCAATAGCAATCCTGGGGAGACCCAGTACTTC. It translates to CASNSNPGETQYF. The full variable domain, with the rest looked up from reference TRBV2 and TRBJ2-5, is EPEVTQTPSHQVTQMGQEVILRCVPISNHLYFYWYRQILGQKVEFLVSFYNNEISEKSEIFDDQFSVERPDGSNFTLKIRSTKLEDSAMYFCASNSNPGETQYFGPGTRLLVL.

This chain uses TRBV3-1 (or the pseudogene TRBV3-2) with TRBJ1-2, with 8 bases that match TRBD1. The CDR3 totals 14 residues. The V gene end was trimmed by 4 bases and the J gene end by 3 bases; junction bases not matched to a gene: 4. The V gene's germline CDR1 is LGHDT and CDR2 YNNKEL (reference sequence). This CDR3 reads CASSPGQVHYGYTF. The CDR3 nucleotides are TGTGCCAGCAGCCCGGGACAGGTTCACTATGGCTACACCTTC.

The V gene is TRBV7-8, the J gene TRBJ1-4, with TRBD1 identical over 7 bases. This CDR3 is 15 amino acids long. CDR1 SGHVS and CDR2 FQNEAQ come from the germline V gene. Trimming at V came to 1 base and at J to 5 bases, leaving 4 bases not matched to a gene. CDR3 sequence (DNA): TGTGCCAGCAGCTTAGTACAGGACAGGAATGAAAAACTGTTTTTT. Translating gives CASSLVQDRNEKLFF.

The genes are TRBV19 and TRBJ2-3; D possibly corresponds to TRBD1 (5 bases). CDR3 length: 16 amino acids. Deletions cut 2 bases from V and 4 bases from J, with 16 bases between. Per the germline V gene, CDR1 is LNHDA and CDR2 is SQIVND (reference sequence). The CDR3 loop is CASSIYAGHFPDTQYF. The DNA of the CDR3 is TGTGCCAGTAGTATATATGCCGGACATTTTCCAGATACGCAGTATTTT. Using reference TRBV19 and TRBJ2-3 for the parts outside the CDR3, the full variable domain is DGGITQSPKYLFRKEGQNVTLSCEQNLNHDAMYWYRQDPGQGLRLIYYSQIVNDFQKGDIAEGYSVSREKKESFPLTVTSAQKNPTAFYLCASSIYAGHFPDTQYFGPGTRLTVL.

As for this clone: The germline gene is not matched at one end of the junction; a read error may be the cause. V is TRBV2 and J is TRBJ1-5; D unclear. Per the germline V gene, CDR1 is SNHLY and CDR2 is FYNNEI. The CDR3 loop spans 15 amino acids. The CDR3 DNA follows: TGTGCCAGCAGCGAAGGCGGGTCGGTGGGACAGCCCCAGCATTTT. Protein: CASSEGGSVGQPQHF.

The chain has TRBV9 and TRBJ1-1, with 7 nucleotides matching TRBD1. V lost 3 bases to trimming and J lost 0 bases; unmatched junction nucleotides: 5. The CDR3 runs 15 residues. CDR1 is SGDLS and CDR2 is YYNGEE in the germline V gene. The CDR3 reads CASSGKGTVNTEAFF. The CDR3 DNA is TGTGCCAGCAGCGGAAAAGGGACAGTGAACACTGAAGCTTTCTTT. Full variable domain (missing parts from reference TRBV9 and TRBJ1-1): DSGVTQTPKHLITATGQRVTLRCSPRSGDLSVYWYQQSLDQGLQFLIQYYNGEERAKGNILERFSAQQFPDLHSELNLSSLELGDSALYFCASSGKGTVNTEAFFGQGTRLTVV.

V usage is TRBV4-1 and J usage is TRBJ2-5; 7 bases align to TRBD1. In germline, CDR1 is MGHRA, CDR2 YSYEKL. The CDR3 extends over 14 amino acids. The ends lost 3 bases at V and 5 bases at J; junction bases unmatched: 6. CDR3 protein: CASSQDNRGETQYF. The CDR3 region has the DNA TGCGCCAGCAGCCAGGATAACAGGGGTGAGACCCAGTACTTC.

This clone was counted a few times. The gene calls are TRBV5-1 and TRBJ2-7; D is unclear. The V end was cut by 3 bases, the J end by 5 bases, with 15 bases between. In germline, CDR1 is SGHRS, CDR2 YFSETQ. The CDR3 is 14 amino acids. The CDR3 loop reads CASSSPGTTDEQYF. CDR3 coding DNA: TGCGCCAGCAGCTCCCCTGGCACTACCGACGAGCAGTACTTC.

The V and J genes are TRBV5-4 and TRBJ2-5, with 10 bases fitting TRBD1. CDR3 length: 16 residues. Per germline, CDR1 SGHNT and CDR2 YYREEE (reference sequence). Trimming removed 4 bases from V and 4 bases from J; junction bases left unmatched: 10. The chain's CDR3 is CASSPRTGGERETQYF. The CDR3 DNA is TGTGCCAGCAGCCCACGGACAGGGGGGGAGAGAGAGACCCAGTACTTC.

The chain has TRBV7-7 and TRBJ2-2, with TRBD2 as a possible D gene (6 bases). CDR3 length: 15 residues. The V gene's germline CDR1 is SSHAT and CDR2 FNYEAQ (reference sequence). V was trimmed by 6 bases and J by 3 bases, leaving 14 bases between them. The CDR3 sequence is CASRAGLGDTGELFF. The CDR3 DNA sequence: TGTGCCAGCAGGGCGGGGCTAGGTGACACCGGGGAGCTGTTTTTT.